Below are 9 T cell receptor beta chains sequenced from a single sample in a study of cytomegalovirus exposure and HLA in healthy donors. Primers included in the PCR were 60 Vbeta and 13 Jbeta primers. This table comes from immunoSEQ multiplex PCR, and its TCRdb copy is limited to in-frame clones, with some not included. The sample carries 150,000 to 200,000 clones, about three quarters recorded once. Material: PBMCs. These TCRs come from a woman in her 40s in good health and CMV-seropositive.

The chain links TRBV10-3 to TRBJ2-7; 8 bases are a match to TRBD2. This CDR3 region has 12 residues. The V gene's germline CDR1 is ENHRY and CDR2 SYGVKD. V lost 10 bases, J lost 1 base, and 3 bases stayed unmatched. For the CDR3, the DNA is TGTGCCACGGGACTAGGATCCTACGAGCAGTACTTC. Its translation: CATGLGSYEQYF.

This rearrangement joins TRBV5-1 to TRBJ2-3; D may be TRBD1 (6 bases). With 2 bases removed from V and 2 bases from J, the gap between germline ends came to 9 bases. The CDR3 covers 14 residues. The germline CDR1 and CDR2 sequences are SGHRS and YFSETQ. The CDR3, as DNA: TGCGCCAGCAGCTTCGGACAGATCACAGATACGCAGTATTTT. It translates to CASSFGQITDTQYF.

The chain joins TRBV29-1 to TRBJ2-2, with 8 positions matching TRBD2. This CDR3 is 12 amino acids long. Germline CDR1 SQVTM, CDR2 ANQGSEA. V lost 5 bases to trimming and J lost 7 bases; unmatched junction nucleotides: 3. The CDR3 bases are TGCAGCGTTCGGGAGGGTAACGGGGAGCTGTTTTTT. Its translation: CSVREGNGELFF.

The J gene is TRBJ2-7, the V gene TRBV6-5; possibly TRBD1 for D (5 bases). This CDR3 comprises 15 residues. Germline CDR1 and CDR2: MNHEY and SVGAGI. Trimming removed 2 bases at V and 0 bases at J, with 11 bases between. The CDR3 sequence is CASSYRGIDSYEQYF. The CDR3 nucleotides are TGTGCCAGCAGTTACAGGGGAATCGACTCCTACGAGCAGTACTTC.

This clone was picked up a small number of times. The chain employs TRBV30 and TRBJ1-5; perhaps TRBD1 as D (5 bases). V shed 0 bases and J shed 7 bases, with 13 bases lying between them. The CDR3 length is 14 residues. The germline V gene encodes CDR1 GTSNPN and CDR2 SVGIG (reference sequence). CDR3 in DNA: TGTGCCTGGAGTGTTAGGGGCAACAGCCAGCCCCAGCATTTT. Encoded protein: CAWSVRGNSQPQHF.

As to this clone: One junction end does not reproduce the germline sequence, and a read error may be involved. This chain joins TRBV4-2 and TRBJ2-4; D possibly corresponds to TRBD1 (5 bases). Germline CDR1 LGHNA, CDR2 YNFKEQ. The CDR3 length is 17 residues. The CDR3, as DNA: TGTGCCAGCAGCCAAGATTGGCGCCAGGGAACCAAAAACAGTCAGTACTTC. It encodes CASSQDWRQGTKNSQYF.

V gene TRBV19 combines with J gene TRBJ2-7; D might be TRBD1 (5 bases). The CDR3 spans 14 residues. CDR1 is LNHDA, CDR2 SQIVND, per germline (reference sequence). Trimming took 3 bases from V and 2 from J, leaving 11 bases between them. CDR3 in DNA: TGTGCCAGTAGTATTAGGCAGGGCACCTACGAGCAGTACTTC. Residues: CASSIRQGTYEQYF.

The V gene is TRBV5-8, the J gene TRBJ1-1; 9 bases fit TRBD1. Looked up from germline, CDR1 is SGHTS and CDR2 is YDEGEE. Trimming cost V 8 bases and J 4 bases; bases outside gene matches: 6. This CDR3 has 13 residues. The CDR3 coding sequence is TGTGCCAGTTACAGGGGGCGAGGCACTGAAGCTTTCTTT. This sequence encodes CASYRGRGTEAFF.

The chain joins TRBV18 to TRBJ1-6; D gene unclear. This CDR3 has 14 residues. Deletions cut 3 bases from V and 7 bases from J, with 10 bases between. Per the germline V gene, CDR1 is KGHSH and CDR2 is LQKENI. The CDR3 protein is CASSPVGENSPLHF. Here the CDR3 DNA reads TGTGCCAGCTCACCCGTTGGGGAGAATTCACCCCTCCACTTT. The entire variable domain, with the rest obtained from reference TRBV18 and TRBJ1-6, is as follows: NAGVMQNPRHLVRRRGQEARLRCSPMKGHSHVYWYRQLPEEGLKFMVYLQKENIIDESGMPKERFSAEFPKEGPSILRIQQVVRGDSAAYFCASSPVGENSPLHFGNGTRLTVT.